This T cell receptor (beta chain) was recorded in a study of blood T cells in healthy people across ages. Drawing of peripheral blood yielded roughly 10 milliliters from each donor. General study findings and limits: Correlation between TCR beta diversity and naive T cell percentage was strong.

Turning to this clonotype: Its specificity is unknown.

This CDR3 has 12 amino acids. V was clipped by 2 bases and J by 4 bases, with 7 bases between them. Looked up from germline, CDR1 is GTSNPN and CDR2 is SVGIG (reference sequence). A second PCR, run for about 6 to 12 cycles, used a sample-barcoded 5' primer plus a J-beta primer mix. In TCRdb, the 5' RACE reads were re-called with MiXCR into one record per CDR3 protein. The sample has fewer than 900,000 distinct CDR3 sequences, 35% to 40% seen once. The chain employs TRBV30 and TRBJ2-3; D is possibly TRBD2 (6 bases). The sequence was obtained from a man aged 18 to 29 in good health. Sequencing was carried out using blood. The CDR3 spells CAWSLASDTQYF. CDR3 in DNA: TGTGCCTGGAGTCTAGCGTCAGATACGCAGTATTTT.